The TCR beta chain under discussion was sequenced for a study of shared clonotypes between healthy human individuals. With V trimmed by 5 bases and J by 6 bases, 6 bases remained unmatched. Germline V gene data show CDR1 as MDHEN and CDR2 as SYDVKM. CDR3 length: 14 residues. In the sorted-subset replicate PCRs, 200 ng DNA, tens of thousands of T cell genomes, was used. Profiling relied on immunoSEQ multiplex PCR, and the TCRdb table lists in-frame clones only, not all of them. Found here are roughly 2.6 million clones, just over 90% of them singletons; the top ten hold over 0.12%. Findings of the study overall: Among a few donors, around 5% of naive CD4 clonotypes were found in common. Naive subsets, compared against memory subsets, generally had larger estimated richness values.

With regard to this clone: Antigen: not known.

Splitting the CD4+ cells yielded a CD45RA+ naive subset and a CD45RA-negative memory subset. The chain recombines TRBV28 with TRBJ1-1; 10 bases fit TRBD1. The receptor comes from a man aged 18 to 29 in good health. The material sequenced was naive CD4+ T cells sorted from blood. As for subset: CD45RA+ positively selected. This chain's CDR3 is CASSARDRGAEAFF. CDR3 sequence (DNA): TGTGCCAGCAGTGCCCGGGACAGGGGAGCTGAAGCTTTCTTT.